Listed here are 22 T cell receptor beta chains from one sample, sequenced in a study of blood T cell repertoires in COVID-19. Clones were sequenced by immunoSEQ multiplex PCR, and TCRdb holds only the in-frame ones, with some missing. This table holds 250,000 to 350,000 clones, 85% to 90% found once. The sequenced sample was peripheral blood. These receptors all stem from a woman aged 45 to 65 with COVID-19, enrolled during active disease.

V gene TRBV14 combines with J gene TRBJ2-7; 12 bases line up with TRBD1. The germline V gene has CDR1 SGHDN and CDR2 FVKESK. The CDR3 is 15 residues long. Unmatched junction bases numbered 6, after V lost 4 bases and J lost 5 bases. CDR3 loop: CASSPGGTGGHEQYF. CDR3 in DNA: TGTGCCAGCAGCCCGGGCGGGACAGGGGGCCACGAGCAGTACTTC.

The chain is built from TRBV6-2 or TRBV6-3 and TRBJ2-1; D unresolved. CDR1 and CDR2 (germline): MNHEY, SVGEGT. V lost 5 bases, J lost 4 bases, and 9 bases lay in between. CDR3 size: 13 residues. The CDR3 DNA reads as TGTGCCAGCAGTCCCGGTACGTACAATGAGCAGTTCTTC. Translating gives CASSPGTYNEQFF.

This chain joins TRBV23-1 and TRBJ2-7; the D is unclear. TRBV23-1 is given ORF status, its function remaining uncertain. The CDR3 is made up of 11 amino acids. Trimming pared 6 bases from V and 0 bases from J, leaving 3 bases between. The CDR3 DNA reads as TGCGCCAGCAGCAGCTCCTACGAGCAGTACTTC. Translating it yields CASSSSYEQYF.

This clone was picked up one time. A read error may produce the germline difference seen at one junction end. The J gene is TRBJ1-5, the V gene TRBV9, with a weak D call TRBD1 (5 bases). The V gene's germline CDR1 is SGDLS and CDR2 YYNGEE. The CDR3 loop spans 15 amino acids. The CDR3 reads CASSVGVGANLPQHF. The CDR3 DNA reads TGTGCCAGCAGCGTAGGTGTAGGGGCCAATCTGCCCCAGCATTTT.

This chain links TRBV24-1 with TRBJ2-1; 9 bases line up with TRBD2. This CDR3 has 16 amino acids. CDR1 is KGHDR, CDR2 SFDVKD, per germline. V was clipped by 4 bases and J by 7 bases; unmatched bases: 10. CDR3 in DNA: TGTGCCACCAGTGAAATGGGAGCGGGAGGTAAGAATGAGCAGTTCTTC. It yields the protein CATSEMGAGGKNEQFF.

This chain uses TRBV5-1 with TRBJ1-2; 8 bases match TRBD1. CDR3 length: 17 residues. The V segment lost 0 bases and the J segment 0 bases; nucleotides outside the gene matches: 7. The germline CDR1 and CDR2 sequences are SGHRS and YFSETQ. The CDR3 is CASSLGLAGGPNYGYTF. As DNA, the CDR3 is TGCGCCAGCAGCTTGGGTCTTGCAGGGGGCCCTAACTATGGCTACACCTTC. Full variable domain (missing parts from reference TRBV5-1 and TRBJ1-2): KAGVTQTPRYLIKTRGQQVTLSCSPISGHRSVSWYQQTPGQGLQFLFEYFSETQRNKGNFPGRFSGRQFSNSRSEMNVSTLELGDSALYLCASSLGLAGGPNYGYTFGSGTRLTVV.

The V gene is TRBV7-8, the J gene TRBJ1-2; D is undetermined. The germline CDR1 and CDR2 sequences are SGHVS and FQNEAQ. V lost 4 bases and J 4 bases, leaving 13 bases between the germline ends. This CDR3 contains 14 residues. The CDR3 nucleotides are TGTGCCAGCAGCTCCTACTTTGCGGGCTATGGCTACACCTTC. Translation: CASSSYFAGYGYTF.

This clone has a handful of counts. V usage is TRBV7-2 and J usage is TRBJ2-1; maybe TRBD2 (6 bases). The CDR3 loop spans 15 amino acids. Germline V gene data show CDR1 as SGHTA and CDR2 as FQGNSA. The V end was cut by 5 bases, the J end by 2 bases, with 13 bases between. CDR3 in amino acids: CASSRGVGAYNEQFF. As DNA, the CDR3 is TGTGCCAGCAGCCGCGGGGTCGGCGCCTACAATGAGCAGTTCTTC.

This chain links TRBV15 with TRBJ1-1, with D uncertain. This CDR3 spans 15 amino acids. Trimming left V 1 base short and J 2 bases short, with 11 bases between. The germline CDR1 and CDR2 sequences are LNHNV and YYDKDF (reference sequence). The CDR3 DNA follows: TGTGCCACCAGCAGAGGACGGGAGGGCAACACTGAAGCTTTCTTT. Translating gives CATSRGREGNTEAFF.

CDR3: CASEKREKYGYTF. The CDR3 DNA reads as TGTGCCAGCGAGAAGCGGGAAAAATATGGCTACACCTTC. The chain combines TRBV2 with TRBJ1-2; D unclear. V lost 8 bases, J lost 5 bases, and 15 bases lay in between. CDR3 length: 13 amino acids. The germline gives CDR1 SNHLY, CDR2 FYNNEI.

This CDR3 is CAITGERGGSSYEQYF. CDR3 nucleotides: TGTGCGATAACGGGGGAACGGGGGGGAAGCTCCTACGAGCAGTACTTC. The J gene is TRBJ2-7, the V gene TRBV7-9; 8 bases fit TRBD2. This CDR3 has 16 residues. Germline V CDR1 and CDR2: SEHNR, FQNEAQ (reference sequence). Full variable domain (missing parts from reference TRBV7-9 and TRBJ2-7): DTGVSQNPRHKITKRGQNVTFRCDPISEHNRLYWYRQTLGQGPEFLTYFQNEAQLEKSRLLSDRFSAERPKGSFSTLEIQRTEQGDSAMYLCAITGERGGSSYEQYFGPGTRLTVT.

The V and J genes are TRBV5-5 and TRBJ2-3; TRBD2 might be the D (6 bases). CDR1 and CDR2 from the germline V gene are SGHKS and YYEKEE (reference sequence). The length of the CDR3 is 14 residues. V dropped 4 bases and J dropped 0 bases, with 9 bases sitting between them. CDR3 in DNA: TGTGCCAGCAGCCGGGGGACTAGCACAGATACGCAGTATTTT. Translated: CASSRGTSTDTQYF. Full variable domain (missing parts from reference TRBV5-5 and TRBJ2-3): DAGVTQSPTHLIKTRGQQVTLRCSPISGHKSVSWYQQVLGQGPQFIFQYYEKEERGRGNFPDRFSARQFPNYSSELNVNALLLGDSALYLCASSRGTSTDTQYFGPGTRLTVL.

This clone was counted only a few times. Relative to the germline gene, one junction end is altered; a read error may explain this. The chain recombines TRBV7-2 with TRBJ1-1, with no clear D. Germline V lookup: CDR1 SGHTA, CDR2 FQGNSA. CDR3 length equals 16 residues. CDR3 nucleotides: TGTGCCAGCAGCCTAGCACTAGGTTCGGGTGGCACTGAAGCTTTCTTT. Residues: CASSLALGSGGTEAFF.

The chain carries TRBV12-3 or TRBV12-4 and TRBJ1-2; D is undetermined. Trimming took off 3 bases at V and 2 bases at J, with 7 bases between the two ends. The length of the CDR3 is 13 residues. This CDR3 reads CASSFWQNYGYTF. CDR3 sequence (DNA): TGTGCCAGCAGTTTTTGGCAGAACTATGGCTACACCTTC.

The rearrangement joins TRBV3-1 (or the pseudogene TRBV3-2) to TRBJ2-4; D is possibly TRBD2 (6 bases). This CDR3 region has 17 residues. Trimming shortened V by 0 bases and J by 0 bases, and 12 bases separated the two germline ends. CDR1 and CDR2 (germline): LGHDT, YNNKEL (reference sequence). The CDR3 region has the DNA TGTGCCAGCAGCCAAGATTCAAGGCGGGGAGCCAAAAACATTCAGTACTTC. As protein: CASSQDSRRGAKNIQYF.

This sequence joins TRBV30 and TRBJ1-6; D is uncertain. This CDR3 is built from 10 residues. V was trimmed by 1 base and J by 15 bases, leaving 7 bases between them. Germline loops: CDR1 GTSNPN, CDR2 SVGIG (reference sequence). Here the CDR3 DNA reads TGTGCCTGGAGTGGGAGAGGCCTCCACTTT. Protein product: CAWSGRGLHF.

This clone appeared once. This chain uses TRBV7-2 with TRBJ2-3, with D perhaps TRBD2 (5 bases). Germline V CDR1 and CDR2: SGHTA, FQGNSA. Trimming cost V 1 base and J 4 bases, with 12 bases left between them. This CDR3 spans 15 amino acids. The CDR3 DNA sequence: TGTGCCAGCAGCTTAGGGGGTCGGGGATCAGATACGCAGTATTTT. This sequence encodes CASSLGGRGSDTQYF. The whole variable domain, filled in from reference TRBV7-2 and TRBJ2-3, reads GAGVSQSPSNKVTEKGKDVELRCDPISGHTALYWYRQSLGQGLEFLIYFQGNSAPDKSGLPSDRFSAERTGGSVSTLTIQRTQQEDSAVYLCASSLGGRGSDTQYFGPGTRLTVL.

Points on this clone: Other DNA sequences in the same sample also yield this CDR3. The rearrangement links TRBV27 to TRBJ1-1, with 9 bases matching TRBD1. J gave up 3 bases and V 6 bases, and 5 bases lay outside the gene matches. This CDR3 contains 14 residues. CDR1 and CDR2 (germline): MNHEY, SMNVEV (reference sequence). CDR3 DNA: TGTGCCAGCAGCCGCGGGACAGGGTACACTGAAGCTTTCTTT. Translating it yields CASSRGTGYTEAFF.

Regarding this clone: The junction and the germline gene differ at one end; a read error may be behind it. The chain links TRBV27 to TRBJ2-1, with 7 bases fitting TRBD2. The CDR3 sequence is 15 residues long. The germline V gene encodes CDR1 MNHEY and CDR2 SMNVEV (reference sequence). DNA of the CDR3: TGTGCCAGCAGCCTGGAGGGGACTACAAATGCGGTGGTGATCTTC. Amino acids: CASSLEGTTNAVVIF.

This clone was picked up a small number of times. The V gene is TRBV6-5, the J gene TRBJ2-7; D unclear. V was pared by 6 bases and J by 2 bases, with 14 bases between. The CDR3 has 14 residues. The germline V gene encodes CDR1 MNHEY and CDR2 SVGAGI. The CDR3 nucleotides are TGTGCCAGCAGCGCGGCCGGTTATACCTACGAGCAGTACTTC. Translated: CASSAAGYTYEQYF.

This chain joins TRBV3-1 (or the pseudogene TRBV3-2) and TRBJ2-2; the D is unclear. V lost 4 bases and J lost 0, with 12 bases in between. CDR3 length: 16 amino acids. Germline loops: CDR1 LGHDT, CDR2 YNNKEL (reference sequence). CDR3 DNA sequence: TGTGCCAGCAGCCCTACGGTGAACGCGAACACCGGGGAGCTGTTTTTT. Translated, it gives CASSPTVNANTGELFF.

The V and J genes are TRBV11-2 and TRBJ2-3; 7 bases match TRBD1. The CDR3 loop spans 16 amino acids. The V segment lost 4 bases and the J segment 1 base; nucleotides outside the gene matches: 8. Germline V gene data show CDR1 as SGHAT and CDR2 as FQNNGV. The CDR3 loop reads CASSSTGAGGTDTQYF. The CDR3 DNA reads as TGTGCCAGCAGCTCTACAGGGGCCGGGGGCACAGATACGCAGTATTTT.